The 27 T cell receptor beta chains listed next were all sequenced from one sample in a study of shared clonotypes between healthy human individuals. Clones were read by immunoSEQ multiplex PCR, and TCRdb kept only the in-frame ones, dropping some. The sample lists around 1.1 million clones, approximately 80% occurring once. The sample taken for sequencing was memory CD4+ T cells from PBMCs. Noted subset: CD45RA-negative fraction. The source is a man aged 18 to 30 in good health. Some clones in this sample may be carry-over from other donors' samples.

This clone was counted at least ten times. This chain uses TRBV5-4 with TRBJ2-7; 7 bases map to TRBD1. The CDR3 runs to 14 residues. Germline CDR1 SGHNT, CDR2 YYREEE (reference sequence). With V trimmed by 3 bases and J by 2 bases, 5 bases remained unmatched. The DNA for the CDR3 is TGTGCCAGCAGCTCCAAACAGGGGACCTACGAGCAGTACTTC. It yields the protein CASSSKQGTYEQYF.

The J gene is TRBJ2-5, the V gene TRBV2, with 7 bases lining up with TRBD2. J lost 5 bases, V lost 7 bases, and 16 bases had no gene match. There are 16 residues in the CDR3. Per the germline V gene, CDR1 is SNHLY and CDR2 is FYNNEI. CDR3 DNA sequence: TGTGCCAGCACCCACGAAAAGACTAGCCGTTACGAGACCCAGTACTTC. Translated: CASTHEKTSRYETQYF.

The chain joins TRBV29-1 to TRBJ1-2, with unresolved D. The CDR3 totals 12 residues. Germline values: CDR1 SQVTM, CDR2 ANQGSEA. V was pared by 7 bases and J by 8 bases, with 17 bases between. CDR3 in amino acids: CSADWGVVGYTF. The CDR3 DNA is TGCAGCGCAGATTGGGGTGTAGTCGGCTACACCTTC.

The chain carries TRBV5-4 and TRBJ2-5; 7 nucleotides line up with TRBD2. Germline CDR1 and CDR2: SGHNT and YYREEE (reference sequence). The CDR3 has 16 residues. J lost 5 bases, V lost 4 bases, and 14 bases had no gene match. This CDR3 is CASSREVWEGQETQYF. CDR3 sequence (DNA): TGTGCCAGCAGCCGGGAGGTATGGGAGGGGCAGGAGACCCAGTACTTC.

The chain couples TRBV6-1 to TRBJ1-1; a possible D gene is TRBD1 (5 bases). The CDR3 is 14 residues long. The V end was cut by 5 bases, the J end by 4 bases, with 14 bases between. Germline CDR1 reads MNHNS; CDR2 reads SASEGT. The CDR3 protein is CASSWKGSATEAFF. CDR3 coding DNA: TGTGCCAGCAGTTGGAAGGGGTCCGCCACTGAAGCTTTCTTT.

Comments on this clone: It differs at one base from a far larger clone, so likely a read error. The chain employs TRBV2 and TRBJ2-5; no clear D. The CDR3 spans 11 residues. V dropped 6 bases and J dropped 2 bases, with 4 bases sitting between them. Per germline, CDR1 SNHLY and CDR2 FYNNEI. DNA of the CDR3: TGTGCCAGCAGGCTTCAAGAGACCCAGTACTTC. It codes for CASRLQETQYF. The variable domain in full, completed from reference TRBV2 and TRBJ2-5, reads EPEVTQTPSHQVTQMGQEVILRCVPISNHLYFYWYRQILGQKVEFLVSFYNNEISEKSEIFDDQFSVERPDGSNFTLKIRSTKLEDSAMYFCASRLQETQYFGPGTRLLVL.

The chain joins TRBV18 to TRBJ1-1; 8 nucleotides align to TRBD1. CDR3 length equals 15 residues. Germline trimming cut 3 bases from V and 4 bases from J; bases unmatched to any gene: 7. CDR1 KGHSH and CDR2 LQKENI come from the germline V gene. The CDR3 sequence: CASSPGQVRGTEAFF. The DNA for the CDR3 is TGTGCCAGCTCACCGGGACAGGTTAGGGGCACTGAAGCTTTCTTT. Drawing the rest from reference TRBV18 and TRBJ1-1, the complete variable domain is NAGVMQNPRHLVRRRGQEARLRCSPMKGHSHVYWYRQLPEEGLKFMVYLQKENIIDESGMPKERFSAEFPKEGPSILRIQQVVRGDSAAYFCASSPGQVRGTEAFFGQGTRLTVV.

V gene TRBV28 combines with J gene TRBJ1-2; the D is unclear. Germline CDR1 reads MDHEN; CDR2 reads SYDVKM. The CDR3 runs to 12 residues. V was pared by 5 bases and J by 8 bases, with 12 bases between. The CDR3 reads CASSLGGEGYTF. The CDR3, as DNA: TGTGCCAGCAGTCTAGGCGGGGAAGGCTACACCTTC.

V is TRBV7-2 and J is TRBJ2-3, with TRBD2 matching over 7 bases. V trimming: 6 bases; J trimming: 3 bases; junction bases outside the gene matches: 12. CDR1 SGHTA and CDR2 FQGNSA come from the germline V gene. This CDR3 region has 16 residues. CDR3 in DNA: TGTGCCAGCAGTGTGGGGGTGCGGCGGGAGACAGATACGCAGTATTTT. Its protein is CASSVGVRRETDTQYF.

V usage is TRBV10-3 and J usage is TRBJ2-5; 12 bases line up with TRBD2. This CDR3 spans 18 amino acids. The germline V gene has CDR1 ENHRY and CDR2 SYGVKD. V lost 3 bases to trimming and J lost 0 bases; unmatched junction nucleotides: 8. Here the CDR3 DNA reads TGTGCCATCAGTGATAGGACTAGCGGGAATACGTACCAAGAGACCCAGTACTTC. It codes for CAISDRTSGNTYQETQYF.

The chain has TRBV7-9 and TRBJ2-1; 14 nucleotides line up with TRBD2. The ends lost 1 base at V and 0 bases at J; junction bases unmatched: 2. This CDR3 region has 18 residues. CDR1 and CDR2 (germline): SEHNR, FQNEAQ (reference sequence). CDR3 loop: CASSLGLAGGSSYNEQFF. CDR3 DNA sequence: TGTGCCAGCAGCTTAGGACTAGCGGGAGGGAGCTCCTACAATGAGCAGTTCTTC.

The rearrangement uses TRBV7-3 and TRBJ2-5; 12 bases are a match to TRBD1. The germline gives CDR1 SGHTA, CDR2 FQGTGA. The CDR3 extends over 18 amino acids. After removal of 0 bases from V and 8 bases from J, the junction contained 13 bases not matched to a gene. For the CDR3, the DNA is TGTGCCAGCAGCTTAACCGCGGGGACAGGGGGCTCGAGGGGTACCCAGTACTTC. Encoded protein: CASSLTAGTGGSRGTQYF.

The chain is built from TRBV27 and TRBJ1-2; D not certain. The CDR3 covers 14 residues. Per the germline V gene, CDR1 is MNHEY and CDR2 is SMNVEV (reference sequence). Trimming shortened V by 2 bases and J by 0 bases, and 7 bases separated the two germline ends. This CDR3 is CASSLGVTNYGYTF. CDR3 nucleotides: TGTGCCAGCAGTTTAGGCGTGACTAACTATGGCTACACCTTC.

The DNA of the CDR3 is TGTGCCAGCAGGGAACTAGCGGGAGGGCAGATGGGCACCGGGGAGCTGTTTTTT. Translation: CASRELAGGQMGTGELFF. V usage is TRBV28 and J usage is TRBJ2-2; 13 bases fit TRBD2. Germline CDR1 is MDHEN and CDR2 is SYDVKM. The CDR3 extends over 18 amino acids. V was pared by 6 bases and J by 4 bases, with 11 bases of the junction left unmatched.

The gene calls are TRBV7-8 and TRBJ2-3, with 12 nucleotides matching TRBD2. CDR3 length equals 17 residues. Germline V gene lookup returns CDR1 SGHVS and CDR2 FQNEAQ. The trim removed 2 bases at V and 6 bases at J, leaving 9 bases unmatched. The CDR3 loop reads CASSLTQTSGSRDTQYF. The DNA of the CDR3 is TGTGCCAGCAGCTTAACTCAGACTAGCGGGAGCCGTGATACGCAGTATTTT.

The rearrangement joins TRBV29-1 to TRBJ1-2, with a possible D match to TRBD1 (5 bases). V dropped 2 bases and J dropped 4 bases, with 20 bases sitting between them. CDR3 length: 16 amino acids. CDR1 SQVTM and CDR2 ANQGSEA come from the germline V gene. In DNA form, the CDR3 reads TGCAGCGTTGAAATAGGGCGGGGCCGAGGGAGCTATGGCTACACCTTC. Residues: CSVEIGRGRGSYGYTF.

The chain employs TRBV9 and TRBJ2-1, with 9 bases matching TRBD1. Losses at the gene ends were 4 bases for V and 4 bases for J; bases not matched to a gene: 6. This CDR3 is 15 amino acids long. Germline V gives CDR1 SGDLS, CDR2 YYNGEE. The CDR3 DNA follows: TGTGCCAGCAGCCTAACCGGGACAGGGTACAATGAGCAGTTCTTC. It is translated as CASSLTGTGYNEQFF.

CDR3 sequence reads: CASSPGGSENEQYF. The CDR3 DNA is TGTGCCAGCAGCCCCGGTGGTAGCGAGAACGAGCAGTACTTC. The chain recombines TRBV7-3 with TRBJ2-7; TRBD2 might be the D (5 bases). With 5 bases removed from V and 5 bases from J, the gap between germline ends came to 16 bases. This CDR3 is 14 amino acids long. Germline assignment: CDR1 SGHTA and CDR2 FQGTGA.

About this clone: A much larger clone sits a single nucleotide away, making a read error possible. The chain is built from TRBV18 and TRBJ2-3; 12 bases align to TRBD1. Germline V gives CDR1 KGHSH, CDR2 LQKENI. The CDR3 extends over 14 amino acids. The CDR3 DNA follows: TGTGCCAGCTCACCGGGACAGGGGGCAGATGCGCAGTATTTT. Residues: CASSPGQGADAQYF.

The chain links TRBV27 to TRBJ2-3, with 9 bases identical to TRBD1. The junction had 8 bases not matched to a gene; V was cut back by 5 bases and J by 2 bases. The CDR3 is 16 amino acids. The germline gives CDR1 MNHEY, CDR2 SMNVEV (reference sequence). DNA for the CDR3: TGTGCCAGCAGTCTCCGGGACAGGGCTTACACAGATACGCAGTATTTT. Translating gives CASSLRDRAYTDTQYF.

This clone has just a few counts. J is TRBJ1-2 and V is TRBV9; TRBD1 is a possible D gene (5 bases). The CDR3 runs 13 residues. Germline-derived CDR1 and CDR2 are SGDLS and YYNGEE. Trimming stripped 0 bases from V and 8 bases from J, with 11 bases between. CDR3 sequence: CASSVGQSWGYTF. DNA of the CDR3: TGTGCCAGCAGCGTAGGACAGTCTTGGGGCTACACCTTC.

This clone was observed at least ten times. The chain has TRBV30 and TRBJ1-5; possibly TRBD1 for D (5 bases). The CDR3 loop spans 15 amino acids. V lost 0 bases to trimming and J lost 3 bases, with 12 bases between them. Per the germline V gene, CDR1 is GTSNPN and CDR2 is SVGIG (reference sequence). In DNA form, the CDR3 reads TGTGCCTGGAGTGTACGGGACCGGGCCAATCAGCCCCAGCATTTT. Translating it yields CAWSVRDRANQPQHF. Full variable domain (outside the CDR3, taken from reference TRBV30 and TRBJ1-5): SQTIHQWPATLVQPVGSPLSLECTVEGTSNPNLYWYRQAAGRGLQLLFYSVGIGQISSEVPQNLSASRPQDRQFILSSKKLLLSDSGFYLCAWSVRDRANQPQHFGDGTRLSIL.

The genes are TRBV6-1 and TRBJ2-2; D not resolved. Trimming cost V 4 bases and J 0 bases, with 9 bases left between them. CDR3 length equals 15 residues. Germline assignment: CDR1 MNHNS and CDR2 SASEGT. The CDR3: CASSALTANTGELFF. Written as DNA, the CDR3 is TGTGCCAGCAGTGCGTTAACAGCGAACACCGGGGAGCTGTTTTTT.

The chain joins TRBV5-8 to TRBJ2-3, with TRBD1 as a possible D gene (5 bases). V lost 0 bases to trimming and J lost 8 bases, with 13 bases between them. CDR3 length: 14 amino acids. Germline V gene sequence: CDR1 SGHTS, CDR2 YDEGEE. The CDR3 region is CASSLGGYQGTQYF. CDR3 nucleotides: TGTGCCAGCAGCTTGGGTGGGTACCAGGGTACGCAGTATTTT.

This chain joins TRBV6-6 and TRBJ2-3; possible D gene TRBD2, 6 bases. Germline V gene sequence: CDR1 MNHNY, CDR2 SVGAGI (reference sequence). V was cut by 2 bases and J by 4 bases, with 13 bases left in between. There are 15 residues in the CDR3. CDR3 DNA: TGTGCCAGCAGTTACACTAGCCCTAGGGCAGATACGCAGTATTTT. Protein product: CASSYTSPRADTQYF.

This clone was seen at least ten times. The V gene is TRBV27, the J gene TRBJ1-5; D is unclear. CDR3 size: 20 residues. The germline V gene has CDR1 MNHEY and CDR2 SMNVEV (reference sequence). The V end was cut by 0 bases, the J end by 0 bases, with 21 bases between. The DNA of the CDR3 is TGTGCCAGCAGTTTATCCTTCGTTCCGATGGACGTTTCTAGCAATCAGCCCCAGCATTTT. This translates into CASSLSFVPMDVSSNQPQHF.

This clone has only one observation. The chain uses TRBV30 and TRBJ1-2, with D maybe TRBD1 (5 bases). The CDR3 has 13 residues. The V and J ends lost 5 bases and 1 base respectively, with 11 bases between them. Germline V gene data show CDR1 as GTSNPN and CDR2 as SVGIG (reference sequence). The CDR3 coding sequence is TGTGCCTGGGTAAGGGGAGGTAACTATGGCTACACCTTC. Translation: CAWVRGGNYGYTF. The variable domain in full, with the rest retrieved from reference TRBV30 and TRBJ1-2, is SQTIHQWPATLVQPVGSPLSLECTVEGTSNPNLYWYRQAAGRGLQLLFYSVGIGQISSEVPQNLSASRPQDRQFILSSKKLLLSDSGFYLCAWVRGGNYGYTFGSGTRLTVV.